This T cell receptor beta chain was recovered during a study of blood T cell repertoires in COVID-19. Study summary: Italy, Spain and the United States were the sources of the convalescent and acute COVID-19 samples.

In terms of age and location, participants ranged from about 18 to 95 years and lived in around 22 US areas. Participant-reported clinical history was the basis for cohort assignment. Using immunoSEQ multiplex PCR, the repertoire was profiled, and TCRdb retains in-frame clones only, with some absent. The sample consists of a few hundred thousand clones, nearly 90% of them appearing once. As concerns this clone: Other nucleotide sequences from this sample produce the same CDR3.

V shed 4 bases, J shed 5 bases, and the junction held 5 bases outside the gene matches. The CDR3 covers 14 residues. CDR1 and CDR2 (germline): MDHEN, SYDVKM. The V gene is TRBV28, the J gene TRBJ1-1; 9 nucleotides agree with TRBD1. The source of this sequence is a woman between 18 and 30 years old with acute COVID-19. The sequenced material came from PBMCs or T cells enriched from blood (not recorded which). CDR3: CASSSGQGRTEAFF. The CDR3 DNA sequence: TGTGCCAGCAGTTCAGGACAGGGGCGTACTGAAGCTTTCTTT.